The source of this T cell receptor (beta chain) is a study of blood T cell repertoires in COVID-19. About the research overall: Donors in the United States, Italy and Spain gave samples during acute or convalescent COVID-19. The cDNA or gDNA used as material had been derived from T cells, B-cell-depleted T cells, or PBMCs.

Methods used by the authors: Amplifying reference gene primers gave estimates of nucleated cell counts. Repertoires were generated with immunoSEQ multiplex PCR, while TCRdb's copy carries only in-frame clones and drops some. V, J and clone size reflect that table, while D and trimming were determined from the DNA. Seen here are 300,000 to 350,000 clones, around 90% observed once, and the top ten hold over 3.5%. Those enrolled, adults aged about 18 to 89 years, came from roughly 23 US areas. Sequenced input: PBMCs or T cells enriched from blood (not recorded which). The clonotype was recovered from a woman aged 18 to 35 with acute COVID-19.

The CDR3 DNA follows: TGTGCCACGACGCGGGGGGGGAACGAGCAGTACTTC. It translates to CATTRGGNEQYF. V gene TRBV28 combines with J gene TRBJ2-7, with 9 positions matching TRBD2. Germline V CDR1 and CDR2: MDHEN, SYDVKM. This CDR3 region has 12 residues. J gave up 5 bases and V 10 bases, and 6 bases lay outside the gene matches.